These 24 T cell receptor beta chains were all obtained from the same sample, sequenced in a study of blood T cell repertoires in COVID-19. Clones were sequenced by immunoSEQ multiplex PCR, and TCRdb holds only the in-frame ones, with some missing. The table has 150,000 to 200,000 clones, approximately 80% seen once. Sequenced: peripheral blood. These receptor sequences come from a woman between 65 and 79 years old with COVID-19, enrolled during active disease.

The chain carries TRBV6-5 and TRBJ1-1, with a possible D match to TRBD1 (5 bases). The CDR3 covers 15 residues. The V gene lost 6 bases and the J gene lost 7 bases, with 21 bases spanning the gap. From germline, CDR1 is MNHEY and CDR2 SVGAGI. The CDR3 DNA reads TGTGCCAGCAGCGACGTCAGGGCTAAAGGGCGTGAAGCTTTCTTT. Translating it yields CASSDVRAKGREAFF.

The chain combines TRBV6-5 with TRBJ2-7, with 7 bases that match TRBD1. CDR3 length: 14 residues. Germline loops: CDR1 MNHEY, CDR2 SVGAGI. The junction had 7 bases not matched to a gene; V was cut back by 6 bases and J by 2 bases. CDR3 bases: TGTGCCAGCAGATACGGACAGGCTGCCTACGAGCAGTACTTC. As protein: CASRYGQAAYEQYF.

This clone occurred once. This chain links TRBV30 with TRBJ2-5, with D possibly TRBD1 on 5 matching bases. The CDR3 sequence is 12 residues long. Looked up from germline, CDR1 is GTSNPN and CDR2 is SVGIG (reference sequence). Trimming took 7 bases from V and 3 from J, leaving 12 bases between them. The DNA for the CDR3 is TGTGCCTACTCAGGACAAGAAGAGACCCAGTACTTC. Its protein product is CAYSGQEETQYF. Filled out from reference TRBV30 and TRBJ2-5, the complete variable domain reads SQTIHQWPATLVQPVGSPLSLECTVEGTSNPNLYWYRQAAGRGLQLLFYSVGIGQISSEVPQNLSASRPQDRQFILSSKKLLLSDSGFYLCAYSGQEETQYFGPGTRLLVL.

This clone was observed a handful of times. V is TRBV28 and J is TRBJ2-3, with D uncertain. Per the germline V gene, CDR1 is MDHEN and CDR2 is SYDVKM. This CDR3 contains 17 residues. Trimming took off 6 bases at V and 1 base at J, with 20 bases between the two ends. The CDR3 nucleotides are TGTGCCAGCAGACCCGTCTTGATGTGGCAAGGCACAGATACGCAGTATTTT. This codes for CASRPVLMWQGTDTQYF. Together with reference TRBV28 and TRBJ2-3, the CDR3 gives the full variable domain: DVKVTQSSRYLVKRTGEKVFLECVQDMDHENMFWYRQDPGLGLRLIYFSYDVKMKEKGDIPEGYSVSREKKERFSLILESASTNQTSMYLCASRPVLMWQGTDTQYFGPGTRLTVL.

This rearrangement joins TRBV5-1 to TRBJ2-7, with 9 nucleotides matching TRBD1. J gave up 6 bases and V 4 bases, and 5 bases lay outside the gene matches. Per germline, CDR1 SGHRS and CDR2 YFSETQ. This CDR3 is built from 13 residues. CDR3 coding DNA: TGCGCCAGCAGCCCCGGGACAGGGACCGAGCAGTACTTC. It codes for CASSPGTGTEQYF.

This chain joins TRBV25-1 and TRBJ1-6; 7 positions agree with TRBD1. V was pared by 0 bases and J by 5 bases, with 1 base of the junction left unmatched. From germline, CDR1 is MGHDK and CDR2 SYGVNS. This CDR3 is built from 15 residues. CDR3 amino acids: CASSEYRGNNSPLHF. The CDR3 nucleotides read TGTGCCAGCAGTGAATACAGGGGGAATAATTCACCCCTCCACTTT.

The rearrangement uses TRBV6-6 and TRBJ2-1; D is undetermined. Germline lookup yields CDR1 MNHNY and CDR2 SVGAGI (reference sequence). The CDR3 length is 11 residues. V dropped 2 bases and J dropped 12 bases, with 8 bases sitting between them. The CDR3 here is CASSYESRQFF. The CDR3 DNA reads TGTGCCAGCAGTTACGAGTCGAGGCAGTTCTTC.

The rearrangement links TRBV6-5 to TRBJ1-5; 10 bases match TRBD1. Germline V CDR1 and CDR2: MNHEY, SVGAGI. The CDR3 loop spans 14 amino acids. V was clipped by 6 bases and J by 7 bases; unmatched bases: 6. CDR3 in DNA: TGTGCCAGCAGGCGACAGGGGGCAGAACAGCCCCAGCATTTT. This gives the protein CASRRQGAEQPQHF.

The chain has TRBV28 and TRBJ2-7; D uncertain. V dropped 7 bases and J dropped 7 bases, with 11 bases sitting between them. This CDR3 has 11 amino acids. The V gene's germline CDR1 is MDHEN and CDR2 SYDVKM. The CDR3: CASKSPREQYF. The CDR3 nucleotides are TGTGCCAGCAAGTCCCCGCGGGAGCAGTACTTC.

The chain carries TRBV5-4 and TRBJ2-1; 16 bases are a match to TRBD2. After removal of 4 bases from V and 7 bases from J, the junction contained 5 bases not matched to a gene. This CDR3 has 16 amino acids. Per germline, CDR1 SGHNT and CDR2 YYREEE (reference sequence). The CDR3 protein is CASSKGTSGGENEQFF. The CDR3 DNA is TGTGCCAGCAGCAAAGGGACTAGCGGGGGGGAAAATGAGCAGTTCTTC.

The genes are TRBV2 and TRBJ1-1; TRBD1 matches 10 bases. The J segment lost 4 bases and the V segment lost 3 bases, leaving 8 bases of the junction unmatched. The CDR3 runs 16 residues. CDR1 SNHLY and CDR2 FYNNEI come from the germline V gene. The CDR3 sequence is CASSEFGTGVSTEAFF. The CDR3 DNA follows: TGTGCCAGCAGTGAGTTTGGGACAGGGGTTTCCACTGAAGCTTTCTTT.

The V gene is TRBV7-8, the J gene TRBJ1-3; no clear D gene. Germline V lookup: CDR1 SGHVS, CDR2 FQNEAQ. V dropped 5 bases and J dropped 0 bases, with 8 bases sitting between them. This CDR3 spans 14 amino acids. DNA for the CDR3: TGTGCCAGCAGCCCAGTTACCTCTGGAAACACCATATATTTT. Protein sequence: CASSPVTSGNTIYF. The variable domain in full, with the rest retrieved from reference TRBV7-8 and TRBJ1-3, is GAGVSQSPRYKVAKRGQDVALRCDPISGHVSLFWYQQALGQGPEFLTYFQNEAQLDKSGLPSDRFFAERPEGSVSTLKIQRTQQEDSAVYLCASSPVTSGNTIYFGEGSWLTVV.

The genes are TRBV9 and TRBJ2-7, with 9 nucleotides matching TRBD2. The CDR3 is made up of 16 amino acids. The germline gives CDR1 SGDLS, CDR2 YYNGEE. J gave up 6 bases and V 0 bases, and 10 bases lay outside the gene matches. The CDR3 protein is CASSVVSGSNPVEQYF. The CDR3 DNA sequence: TGTGCCAGCAGCGTAGTTAGCGGGAGTAACCCCGTCGAGCAGTACTTC.

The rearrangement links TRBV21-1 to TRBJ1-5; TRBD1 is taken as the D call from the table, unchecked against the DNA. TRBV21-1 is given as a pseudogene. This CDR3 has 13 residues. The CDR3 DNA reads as TGTGCCAGCAGCAGGGGCTACGGTCAGCCCCAGCATTTT. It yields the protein CASSRGYGQPQHF.

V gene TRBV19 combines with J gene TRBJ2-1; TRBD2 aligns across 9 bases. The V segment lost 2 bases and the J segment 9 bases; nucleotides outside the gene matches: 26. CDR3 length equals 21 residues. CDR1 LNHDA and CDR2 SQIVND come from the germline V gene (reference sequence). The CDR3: CASSISTGRARLAGRGSEQFF. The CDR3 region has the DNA TGTGCCAGTAGTATATCCACAGGAAGAGCGAGGCTAGCGGGGCGTGGAAGTGAGCAGTTCTTC.

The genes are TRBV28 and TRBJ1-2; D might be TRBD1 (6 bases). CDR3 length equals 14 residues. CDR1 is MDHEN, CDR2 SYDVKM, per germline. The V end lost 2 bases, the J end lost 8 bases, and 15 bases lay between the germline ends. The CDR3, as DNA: TGTGCCAGCAGTTTACCCCGGACAGAAAGGGGCTACACCTTC. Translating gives CASSLPRTERGYTF.

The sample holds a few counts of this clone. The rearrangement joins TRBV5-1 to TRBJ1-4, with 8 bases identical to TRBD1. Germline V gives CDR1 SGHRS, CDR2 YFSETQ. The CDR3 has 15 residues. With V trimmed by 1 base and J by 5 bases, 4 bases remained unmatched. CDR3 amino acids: CASSLSGQGNEKLFF. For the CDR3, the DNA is TGCGCCAGCAGCTTGTCAGGACAGGGCAATGAAAAACTGTTTTTT.

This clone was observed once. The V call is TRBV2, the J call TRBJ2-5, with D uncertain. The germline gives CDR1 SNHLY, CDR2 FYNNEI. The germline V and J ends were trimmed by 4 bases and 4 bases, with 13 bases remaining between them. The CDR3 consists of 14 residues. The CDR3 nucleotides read TGTGCCAGCAGTGGACTGAGGAGAGTAGAGACCCAGTACTTC. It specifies CASSGLRRVETQYF.

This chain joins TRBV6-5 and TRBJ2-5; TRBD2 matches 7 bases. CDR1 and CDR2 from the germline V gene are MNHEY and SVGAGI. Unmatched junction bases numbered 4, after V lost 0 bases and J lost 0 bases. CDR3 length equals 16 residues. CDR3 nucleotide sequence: TGTGCCAGCAGTTACTCGGGGAGGGTCTACCAAGAGACCCAGTACTTC. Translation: CASSYSGRVYQETQYF.

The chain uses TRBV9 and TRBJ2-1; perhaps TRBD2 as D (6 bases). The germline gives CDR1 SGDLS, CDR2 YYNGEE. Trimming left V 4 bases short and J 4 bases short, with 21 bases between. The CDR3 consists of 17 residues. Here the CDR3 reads CASSSRIGGLRYNEQFF. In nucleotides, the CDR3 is TGTGCCAGCAGCTCCCGAATTGGGGGACTCCGATACAATGAGCAGTTCTTC. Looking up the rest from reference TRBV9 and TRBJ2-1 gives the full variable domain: DSGVTQTPKHLITATGQRVTLRCSPRSGDLSVYWYQQSLDQGLQFLIQYYNGEERAKGNILERFSAQQFPDLHSELNLSSLELGDSALYFCASSSRIGGLRYNEQFFGPGTRLTVL.

The CDR3 nucleotides read TGTGCCAGCAATGTAAGGGGCTCTGGAAACACCATATATTTT. Translated: CASNVRGSGNTIYF. The gene calls are TRBV6-5 and TRBJ1-3, with TRBD1 as a possible D gene (5 bases). Per germline, CDR1 MNHEY and CDR2 SVGAGI. With 7 bases removed from V and 0 bases from J, the gap between germline ends came to 10 bases. This CDR3 comprises 14 residues.

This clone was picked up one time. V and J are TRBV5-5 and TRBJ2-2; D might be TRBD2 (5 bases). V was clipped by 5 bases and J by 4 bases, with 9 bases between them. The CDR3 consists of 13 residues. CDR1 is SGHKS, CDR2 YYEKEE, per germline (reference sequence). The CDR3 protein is CASRRAGTGELFF. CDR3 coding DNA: TGTGCCAGCAGGCGGGCGGGCACCGGGGAGCTGTTTTTT.

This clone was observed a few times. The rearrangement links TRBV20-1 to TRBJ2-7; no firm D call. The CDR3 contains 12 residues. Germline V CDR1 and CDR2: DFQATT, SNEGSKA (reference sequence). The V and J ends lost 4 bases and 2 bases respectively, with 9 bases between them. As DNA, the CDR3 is TGCAGTGCTATTGATGAGACCTACGAGCAGTACTTC. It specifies CSAIDETYEQYF.

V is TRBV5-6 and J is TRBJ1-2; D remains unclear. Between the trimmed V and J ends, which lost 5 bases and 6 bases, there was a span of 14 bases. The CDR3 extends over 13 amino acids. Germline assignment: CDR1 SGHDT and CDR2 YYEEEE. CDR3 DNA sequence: TGTGCCAGCAGGCGCCGAGTGCGGGATGGCTACACCTTC. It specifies CASRRRVRDGYTF.